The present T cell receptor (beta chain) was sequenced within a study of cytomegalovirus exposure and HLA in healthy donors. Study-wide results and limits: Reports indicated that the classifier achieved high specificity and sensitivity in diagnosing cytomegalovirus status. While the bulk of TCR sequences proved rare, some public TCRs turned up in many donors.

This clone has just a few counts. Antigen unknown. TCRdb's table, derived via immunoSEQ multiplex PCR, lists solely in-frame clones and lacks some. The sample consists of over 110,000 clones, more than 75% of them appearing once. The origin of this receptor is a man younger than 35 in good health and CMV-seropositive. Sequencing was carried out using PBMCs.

For the CDR3, the DNA is TGTGCCTGGAGAGGCGGTCCGGAAAAACTGTTTTTT. Amino acid sequence: CAWRGGPEKLFF. The chain has TRBV30 and TRBJ1-4; D not certain. Germline V gene lookup returns CDR1 GTSNPN and CDR2 SVGIG (reference sequence). The CDR3 runs 12 residues. V gave up 3 bases and J gave up 8 bases, with 10 bases separating them.